This is a list of T cell receptor beta chains from one sample in a study of cytomegalovirus exposure and HLA in healthy donors. Profiled with immunoSEQ multiplex PCR; TCRdb holds only in-frame clones, not every one. The sample contains roughly 75,000 clones, around 83% of which appear only once. The sample was PBMCs. The source is a man in his 70s in good health and CMV-seropositive. CDR3s include the opening cysteine and the closing phenylalanine or tryptophan. The order of the fields is J gene, clone size, D gene, V gene, CDR3 DNA, CDR3 protein. A D gene is named only where the DNA matches it firmly. Some rows have no size entry. The others give once, few or many, or a class for an expanded clone.

J gene: TRBJ1-1; clone size: few; D gene: -; V gene: TRBV4-1; CDR3 DNA: TGCGCCAGCAGCCAAGATAGCTACAGGACAACAGAGAACACTGAAGCTTTCTTT; CDR3 protein: CASSQDSYRTTENTEAFF
J gene: TRBJ2-7; clone size: -; D gene: TRBD2; V gene: TRBV19; CDR3 DNA: TGTGCCAGTAGTAGTGCCTGGGGACTAGCGGAAGCCGAGCAGTACTTC; CDR3 protein: CASSSAWGLAEAEQYF
J gene: TRBJ2-3; clone size: -; D gene: TRBD1; V gene: TRBV6-8; CDR3 DNA: TGTGCCAGCACCAGGACAGGGAATACGCAGTATTTT; CDR3 protein: CASTRTGNTQYF
J gene: TRBJ2-2; clone size: -; D gene: TRBD2; V gene: TRBV5-1; CDR3 DNA: TGCGCCAGCAGCTTGCGAGCGGGAGCGGTCGGGGAGCTGTTTTTT; CDR3 protein: CASSLRAGAVGELFF
J gene: TRBJ2-7; clone size: -; D gene: -; V gene: TRBV7-8; CDR3 DNA: TGTGCCAGCAGCCCAGTCATCCCAGCCTACGAGCAGTACTTC; CDR3 protein: CASSPVIPAYEQYF
J gene: TRBJ2-1; clone size: -; D gene: -; V gene: TRBV7-9; CDR3 DNA: TGTGCCAGCAGCCCCCCCGGGACACCCAACAATGAGCAGTTCTTC; CDR3 protein: CASSPPGTPNNEQFF
J gene: TRBJ1-1; clone size: once; D gene: -; V gene: TRBV11-2; CDR3 DNA: TGTGCCAGCAGCACCTGGGGGGTGAACACTGAAGCTTTCTTT; CDR3 protein: CASSTWGVNTEAFF
J gene: TRBJ1-1; clone size: -; D gene: -; V gene: TRBV7-3; CDR3 DNA: TGTGCCAGCAGCTTGACAATGAACACTGAAGCTTTCTTT; CDR3 protein: CASSLTMNTEAFF
J gene: TRBJ2-5; clone size: -; D gene: TRBD2; V gene: TRBV5-4; CDR3 DNA: TGTGCCAGTATGAGACTAGCGGGAGTTGGAGAGACCCAGTACTTC; CDR3 protein: CASMRLAGVGETQYF
J gene: TRBJ1-2; clone size: -; D gene: TRBD1; V gene: TRBV6-5; CDR3 DNA: TGTGCCAGCACCAAAGCCGGGACAGGGGATGGCTACACCTTC; CDR3 protein: CASTKAGTGDGYTF
J gene: TRBJ2-3; clone size: once; D gene: TRBD2; V gene: TRBV7-6; CDR3 DNA: TGTGCCAGCAGCCCAAGCGGGGGGGCCCCAGATACGCAGTATTTT; CDR3 protein: CASSPSGGAPDTQYF
J gene: TRBJ2-3; clone size: -; D gene: TRBD1; V gene: TRBV5-4; CDR3 DNA: TGTGCCAGCAGCTTGGGATCAAGGGGGCTGGACACAGATACGCAGTATTTT; CDR3 protein: CASSLGSRGLDTDTQYF
J gene: TRBJ2-7; clone size: -; D gene: TRBD2; V gene: TRBV6-1; CDR3 DNA: TGTGCCATCGGGAGGGACTCCCTGAGCCACGAGCAGTACTTC; CDR3 protein: CAIGRDSLSHEQYF
J gene: TRBJ1-1; clone size: -; D gene: TRBD1; V gene: TRBV28; CDR3 DNA: TGTGCCAGCACCTTTCCGGGACAGGAGAACACTGAAGCTTTCTTT; CDR3 protein: CASTFPGQENTEAFF
J gene: TRBJ1-5; clone size: once; D gene: -; V gene: TRBV6-6; CDR3 DNA: TGTGCAGCCGGGGATCAGCCCCAGCATTTT; CDR3 protein: CAAGDQPQHF
J gene: TRBJ1-4; clone size: -; D gene: TRBD1; V gene: TRBV5-1; CDR3 DNA: TGCGCCAGCAGCTTAGGACAGGGGGTTGAAAAACTGTTTTTT; CDR3 protein: CASSLGQGVEKLFF
J gene: TRBJ2-7; clone size: -; D gene: -; V gene: TRBV28; CDR3 DNA: TGTGCCACCGGACAGACCTACGAGCAGTACTTC; CDR3 protein: CATGQTYEQYF
J gene: TRBJ2-7; clone size: few; D gene: -; V gene: TRBV11-2; CDR3 DNA: TGTGCCAGCAGCTTGCTTCCCGGGACCTACGAGCAGTACTTC; CDR3 protein: CASSLLPGTYEQYF
J gene: TRBJ1-4; clone size: -; D gene: -; V gene: TRBV29-1; CDR3 DNA: TGCAGCGCCTGGCCCGGGGTTAATGAAAAACTGTTTTTT; CDR3 protein: CSAWPGVNEKLFF
J gene: TRBJ2-3; clone size: -; D gene: TRBD2; V gene: TRBV5-1; CDR3 DNA: TGCGCCAGCAGCGTAGGACTAGCGGGGGGGCCTGACACAGATACGCAGTATTTT; CDR3 protein: CASSVGLAGGPDTDTQYF
J gene: TRBJ1-1; clone size: once; D gene: -; V gene: TRBV6-6; CDR3 DNA: TGTGCCAGCAGTTACGGGCGGAACACTGAAGCTTTCTTT; CDR3 protein: CASSYGRNTEAFF
J gene: TRBJ1-1; clone size: -; D gene: -; V gene: TRBV10-2; CDR3 DNA: TGCGCCAGCATTCAGGGAGGGTTGGTCACTGAAGCTTTCTTT; CDR3 protein: CASIQGGLVTEAFF
J gene: TRBJ2-1; clone size: once; D gene: TRBD2; V gene: TRBV29-1; CDR3 DNA: TGCATCGGGGGGAGGCAGGGTAGTGAGCAGTTCTTC; CDR3 protein: CIGGRQGSEQFF
J gene: TRBJ2-2; clone size: -; D gene: -; V gene: TRBV19; CDR3 DNA: TGTGCCAGTAGTATTGCGGGCACCGGGGAGCTGTTTTTT; CDR3 protein: CASSIAGTGELFF
J gene: TRBJ2-6; clone size: -; D gene: -; V gene: TRBV9; CDR3 DNA: TGTGCCAGCAGCGGAGAGGCAGGGTATGGGGCCAACGTCCTGACTTTC; CDR3 protein: CASSGEAGYGANVLTF
J gene: TRBJ2-2; clone size: -; D gene: TRBD2; V gene: TRBV2; CDR3 DNA: TGTGCCAGCAGTGAGCCGCTAGCGGGGGCCATGGGCACCGGGGAGCTGTTTTTT; CDR3 protein: CASSEPLAGAMGTGELFF
J gene: TRBJ2-7; clone size: -; D gene: TRBD1; V gene: TRBV4-3; CDR3 DNA: TGCGCCAGCAGCCGAGCCGGGACAGGGGCATACGAGCAGTACTTC; CDR3 protein: CASSRAGTGAYEQYF
J gene: TRBJ2-5; clone size: -; D gene: TRBD2; V gene: TRBV7-6; CDR3 DNA: TGTGCCAGCAGCCTCATAGCGGGGGGCGGTGAGACCCAGTACTTC; CDR3 protein: CASSLIAGGGETQYF
J gene: TRBJ1-3; clone size: -; D gene: TRBD1; V gene: TRBV7-8; CDR3 DNA: TGTGCCAGCACCCAGGGACAGGGGACTTTCGGAAACACCATATATTTT; CDR3 protein: CASTQGQGTFGNTIYF
J gene: TRBJ2-2; clone size: medium-sized; D gene: TRBD2; V gene: TRBV9; CDR3 DNA: TGTGCCAGCAGCGTAGCCCCGAGGCTAGCGGGGACCTCGAACACCGGGGAGCTGTTTTTT; CDR3 protein: CASSVAPRLAGTSNTGELFF
J gene: TRBJ2-3; clone size: once; D gene: -; V gene: TRBV7-8; CDR3 DNA: TGTGCCAGCAGCTTAGCGGGAGGCACAGATACGCAGTATTTT; CDR3 protein: CASSLAGGTDTQYF
J gene: TRBJ1-6; clone size: -; D gene: -; V gene: TRBV5-1; CDR3 DNA: TGCGCCAGCAGCTTGGGGCAGGTTAATTCACCCCTCCACTTT; CDR3 protein: CASSLGQVNSPLHF
J gene: TRBJ2-2; clone size: -; D gene: -; V gene: TRBV5-1; CDR3 DNA: TGCGCCAGCAGCTTGTCGGACACCGGGGAGCTGTTTTTT; CDR3 protein: CASSLSDTGELFF
J gene: TRBJ2-1; clone size: -; D gene: TRBD1; V gene: TRBV5-1; CDR3 DNA: TGCGCCAGCAGCTGGGGACAGGGGCCAGGGGATGAGCAGTTCTTC; CDR3 protein: CASSWGQGPGDEQFF
J gene: TRBJ2-4; clone size: -; D gene: TRBD2; V gene: TRBV7-9; CDR3 DNA: TGTGCCAGCAGCTCACATTTGAGCGGGAGGGCCAAAAACATTCAGTACTTC; CDR3 protein: CASSSHLSGRAKNIQYF
J gene: TRBJ2-2; clone size: -; D gene: TRBD1; V gene: TRBV6-1; CDR3 DNA: TGTGCCAGCAGCCGGGACAGGGGGCAAACCGGGGAGCTGTTTTTT; CDR3 protein: CASSRDRGQTGELFF
J gene: TRBJ2-5; clone size: -; D gene: TRBD1; V gene: TRBV28; CDR3 DNA: TGTGCCAGCAGTTCACCCGGACAGGGGGTAGGGGAGACCCAGTACTTC; CDR3 protein: CASSSPGQGVGETQYF
J gene: TRBJ1-5; clone size: -; D gene: -; V gene: TRBV23-1; CDR3 DNA: TGCGCCAGCAGTCATCTCCCCCGCGGATTCCCAAGCAGAGGTAGCAATCAGCCCCAGCATTTT; CDR3 protein: CASSHLPRGFPSRGSNQPQHF
J gene: TRBJ2-7; clone size: -; D gene: -; V gene: TRBV28; CDR3 DNA: TGTGCCAGCAGCGGGGCTTTAGGGAGGTACGAGCAGTACTTC; CDR3 protein: CASSGALGRYEQYF
J gene: TRBJ2-7; clone size: -; D gene: -; V gene: TRBV4-3; CDR3 DNA: TGCGCCAGCAGCCCCGGACAGTCCTACGAGCAGTACTTC; CDR3 protein: CASSPGQSYEQYF
J gene: TRBJ1-2; clone size: -; D gene: -; V gene: TRBV19; CDR3 DNA: TGTGCCAGTAGGGGGCATCCCTATGGCTACACCTTC; CDR3 protein: CASRGHPYGYTF
J gene: TRBJ2-1; clone size: -; D gene: -; V gene: TRBV28; CDR3 DNA: TGTGCCAGCAGTTCCTCCGGGACACATAGGGGCTATGAGCAGTTCTTC; CDR3 protein: CASSSSGTHRGYEQFF
J gene: TRBJ2-7; clone size: -; D gene: -; V gene: TRBV6-1; CDR3 DNA: TGTGCCAGCAGTGAAGCCGGGATGAGGGTCGAGCAGTACTTC; CDR3 protein: CASSEAGMRVEQYF
J gene: TRBJ1-5; clone size: -; D gene: -; V gene: TRBV4-2; CDR3 DNA: TGTGCCAGCAGCCAAGAAGGAGGGAATCAGCCCCAGCATTTT; CDR3 protein: CASSQEGGNQPQHF
J gene: TRBJ2-3; clone size: -; D gene: -; V gene: TRBV5-1; CDR3 DNA: TGCGCCAGCAGCTTGGTGGCTAGCACAGATACGCAGTATTTT; CDR3 protein: CASSLVASTDTQYF
J gene: TRBJ2-5; clone size: -; D gene: -; V gene: TRBV5-1; CDR3 DNA: TGCGCCAGCAAAGGGGGGGCCGGAGAGACCCAGTACTTC; CDR3 protein: CASKGGAGETQYF
J gene: TRBJ2-3; clone size: -; D gene: -; V gene: TRBV7-2; CDR3 DNA: TGTGCCAGCAGCCCCGGAGGCACAGATACGCAGTATTTT; CDR3 protein: CASSPGGTDTQYF
J gene: TRBJ1-5; clone size: -; D gene: -; V gene: TRBV4-3; CDR3 DNA: TGCGCCAGCAGCCAAGACGGGAATCAGCCCCAGCATTTT; CDR3 protein: CASSQDGNQPQHF
J gene: TRBJ2-2; clone size: -; D gene: -; V gene: TRBV6-1; CDR3 DNA: TGTGCCAGCAGTGACCAGGGTGGGGCAGGGGAGCTGTTTTTT; CDR3 protein: CASSDQGGAGELFF
J gene: TRBJ2-4; clone size: few; D gene: TRBD1; V gene: TRBV4-2; CDR3 DNA: TGTGCCAGCAGCCCTGTGACAGGGTTGACCAAAAACATTCAGTACTTC; CDR3 protein: CASSPVTGLTKNIQYF
J gene: TRBJ1-2; clone size: few; D gene: TRBD1; V gene: TRBV5-8; CDR3 DNA: TGTGCCAGCAGCTTCCAGGGGGCAGGTGGCTACACCTTC; CDR3 protein: CASSFQGAGGYTF
J gene: TRBJ1-1; clone size: -; D gene: -; V gene: TRBV7-9; CDR3 DNA: TGTGCCAGCAGCTATGGGACAAACACTGAAGCTTTCTTT; CDR3 protein: CASSYGTNTEAFF
J gene: TRBJ2-3; clone size: -; D gene: -; V gene: TRBV9; CDR3 DNA: TGTGCCAGCAGCGAAAAAGGGGGACTAAAAGGAGATACGCAGTATTTT; CDR3 protein: CASSEKGGLKGDTQYF
J gene: TRBJ2-3; clone size: -; D gene: -; V gene: TRBV28; CDR3 DNA: TGTGCCAGCAGTTTGGGCAGGTACGCAGATACGCAGTATTTT; CDR3 protein: CASSLGRYADTQYF
J gene: TRBJ2-3; clone size: -; D gene: -; V gene: TRBV9; CDR3 DNA: TGTGCCAGCAGCTCAGGGGTGCGGGGGTATGATACGCAGTATTTT; CDR3 protein: CASSSGVRGYDTQYF
J gene: TRBJ1-5; clone size: once; D gene: -; V gene: TRBV21-1; CDR3 DNA: TGTGCCAGCAGCAAAAAGGGGAGGACAGGCCGAAATCAGCCCCAGCATTTT; CDR3 protein: CASSKKGRTGRNQPQHF
J gene: TRBJ1-2; clone size: -; D gene: TRBD1; V gene: TRBV29-1; CDR3 DNA: TGCAGCGTTGCATCGGACAGGGAGAATGGCTACACCTTC; CDR3 protein: CSVASDRENGYTF
J gene: TRBJ2-7; clone size: -; D gene: TRBD1; V gene: TRBV14; CDR3 DNA: TGTGCCAGCAGCCGACAGGGGTTCAGCTCCTACGAGCAGTACTTC; CDR3 protein: CASSRQGFSSYEQYF